By sample share, the clone carrying this T cell receptor beta chain is medium-sized. The data derive from a study of immune heterogeneity within non-small cell lung tumors. Trimming took off 7 bases at V and 1 base at J, with 15 bases between the two ends. Per the germline V gene, CDR1 is LNHDA and CDR2 is SQIVND (reference sequence). The CDR3 extends over 15 amino acids. Bulk tumor gDNA, about 640 ng per sample, served as the TCR template. Collection of several biopsies per primary tumor, spaced far apart, took place during surgery. The cohort was untreated, with newly diagnosed non-small cell lung cancer undergoing curative surgery. Multiplex PCR employing 32 V and 13 J primers generated amplicons of the TCR beta CDR3. TCRdb recomputed calls from the multiplex PCR reads with MiXCR, one row per CDR3 protein. The table has 13,000 or so distinct CDR3 sequences, under 25% seen once.

This chain links TRBV19 with TRBJ2-3, with D possibly called TRBD1 or TRBD2 (5 bases each). The sequenced material came from lung tumor tissue. The source of this sequence is a man aged 55-75 years with non-small cell lung cancer. CDR3 residues: CASTLRGAGTDTQYF. In nucleotides, the CDR3 is TGTGCCAGTACCTTAAGGGGAGCGGGCACAGATACGCAGTATTTT.